These 18 T cell receptor beta chains were sequenced from one sample in a study of blood T cells in healthy people across ages. PCR was performed a second time for about 7 to 12 cycles using a sample-barcoded 5' primer and a J-beta primer mix. TCRdb ran MiXCR on the 5' RACE reads and lists one entry per CDR3 protein. The sample has approximately 800,000 distinct CDR3 sequences; under 40% are singletons. The sample was blood. The receptor set was obtained from a man aged 18 to 29 in good health.

This clonotype was seen a few times. The chain combines TRBV5-6 with TRBJ2-1; the D gene is possibly TRBD2 (6 bases). The CDR3 has 16 residues. The V gene lost 3 bases and the J gene lost 7 bases, with 20 bases spanning the gap. The germline gives CDR1 SGHDT, CDR2 YYEEEE. Here the CDR3 reads CASSSTPGLNRNEQFF. The CDR3 coding sequence is TGTGCCAGCAGCTCTACACCGGGACTGAATAGGAATGAGCAGTTCTTC.

The V call is TRBV4-3, the J call TRBJ1-1; D ambiguous. Germline V lookup: CDR1 LGHNA, CDR2 YSLEER. This CDR3 contains 14 residues. Trimming removed 0 bases at V and 4 bases at J, with 9 bases between. The CDR3 DNA is TGCGCCAGCAGCCAAGATACGGCTACCACTGAAGCTTTCTTT. It is translated as CASSQDTATTEAFF.

The chain is built from TRBV2 and TRBJ2-7; TRBD1 or TRBD2 may be the D gene (6 bases each). Trimming pared 8 bases from V and 7 bases from J, leaving 15 bases between. CDR1 is SNHLY and CDR2 is FYNNEI in the germline V gene. This CDR3 contains 12 residues. The CDR3 DNA is TGTGCCAGCCTCGGAGGGGGTGGAGAGCAGTACTTC. The encoded protein is CASLGGGGEQYF.

The chain employs TRBV10-3 and TRBJ1-3, with a possible D match to TRBD1 (5 bases). Germline V gene data show CDR1 as ENHRY and CDR2 as SYGVKD. The CDR3 is 16 residues long. The V end lost 4 bases, the J end lost 0 bases, and 13 bases lay between the germline ends. CDR3 nucleotides: TGTGCCATCAGTGCGGTGAGGGGCGGCTCTGGAAACACCATATATTTT. Amino acids: CAISAVRGGSGNTIYF.

The sample holds a few counts of this clonotype. One end of the junction varies from germline; a read error may be responsible. This sequence joins TRBV12-3 or TRBV12-4 and TRBJ2-7, with D perhaps matching TRBD1 (5 bases). The CDR3 runs 14 residues. DNA for the CDR3: TGTGCCAGCAGTTTGCAGGGAAGCTCCTACAAGCAGTACTTC. It specifies CASSLQGSSYKQYF.

CDR3 sequence: CASSRGGADEKLFF. CDR3 in DNA: TGTGCCAGCAGTCGAGGGGGCGCTGATGAAAAACTGTTTTTT. This sequence joins TRBV6-5 and TRBJ1-4, with TRBD1 matching 7 bases. V shed 5 bases, J shed 6 bases, and the junction held 6 bases outside the gene matches. The germline V gene encodes CDR1 MNHEY and CDR2 SVGAGI. This CDR3 spans 14 amino acids.

This clonotype was seen at least ten times. The chain has TRBV7-9 and TRBJ2-3; TRBD2 matches 11 bases. V was pared by 4 bases and J by 4 bases, with 7 bases of the junction left unmatched. Germline V gene lookup returns CDR1 SEHNR and CDR2 FQNEAQ (reference sequence). This CDR3 comprises 16 residues. In DNA form, the CDR3 reads TGTGCCAGCAGCTCAGACACTAGCGGGGGAGCAGATACGCAGTATTTT. This codes for CASSSDTSGGADTQYF.

This sequence joins TRBV20-1 and TRBJ2-7, with D possibly being TRBD1 or TRBD2 (6 bases each). CDR3 length equals 14 residues. Trimming pared 5 bases from V and 2 bases from J, leaving 16 bases between. Germline V lookup: CDR1 DFQATT, CDR2 SNEGSKA (reference sequence). The CDR3 sequence: CSAPSGGGPYEQYF. CDR3 bases: TGCAGTGCTCCCTCAGGAGGGGGTCCCTACGAGCAGTACTTC.

The V call is TRBV9, the J call TRBJ2-1, with no clear D. This CDR3 comprises 15 residues. Germline V gene data show CDR1 as SGDLS and CDR2 as YYNGEE. V was clipped by 0 bases and J by 2 bases, with 9 bases between them. Here the CDR3 DNA reads TGTGCCAGCAGCGTAGACGCCCCGCCCTACAATGAGCAGTTCTTC. It codes for CASSVDAPPYNEQFF. Combining the CDR3 with reference TRBV9 and TRBJ2-1 gives the whole variable domain DSGVTQTPKHLITATGQRVTLRCSPRSGDLSVYWYQQSLDQGLQFLIQYYNGEERAKGNILERFSAQQFPDLHSELNLSSLELGDSALYFCASSVDAPPYNEQFFGPGTRLTVL.

In regard to this clonotype: The junction departs from germline at one end; a sequencing error may be responsible. Here the CDR3 DNA reads TGCAGTGCTAGTGACCACACCGCGGGGGGGGTCCTAGCGGGGGATACGCTGTATTTT. Translating gives CSASDHTAGGVLAGDTLYF. The chain has TRBV20-1 and TRBJ2-3, with 10 bases that match TRBD2. The CDR3 is 19 amino acids. Germline V lookup: CDR1 DFQATT, CDR2 SNEGSKA (reference sequence).

On this clonotype: A much bigger clone sits one base away, suggesting this may be a read error. The chain combines TRBV28 with TRBJ2-4; D not resolved. Trimming took 5 bases from V and 2 from J, leaving 7 bases between them. Germline V gives CDR1 MDHEN, CDR2 SYDVKM. CDR3 size: 13 residues. CDR3 sequence reads: CASSPSPKNIQYF. The CDR3 DNA follows: TGTGCCAGCAGTCCCTCCCCCAAAAACATTCAGTACTTC.

This clonotype was counted at least ten times. The CDR3 loop is CASTGTATLYEQYF. Here the CDR3 DNA reads TGTGCCAGCACCGGGACAGCAACCCTCTACGAGCAGTACTTC. V and J are TRBV6-5 and TRBJ2-7, with 7 bases identical to TRBD1. The CDR3 is 14 residues long. CDR1 and CDR2 from the germline V gene are MNHEY and SVGAGI. The ends lost 7 bases at V and 3 bases at J; junction bases unmatched: 9.

The chain uses TRBV3-1 and TRBJ2-3; D gene uncertain. The CDR3 runs 12 residues. Germline-derived CDR1 and CDR2 are LGHDT and YNNKEL (reference sequence). V was trimmed by 1 base and J by 14 bases, leaving 13 bases between them. The CDR3 reads CASSQARTRRYF. The CDR3, as DNA: TGTGCCAGCAGCCAAGCGAGGACCCGGCGGTATTTT.

This chain's CDR3 is CASSLVPGQYNSPLHF. The CDR3 DNA reads as TGTGCCAGCAGCTTAGTTCCGGGACAGTATAATTCACCCCTCCACTTT. The rearrangement uses TRBV7-2 and TRBJ1-6; TRBD1 aligns across 7 bases. The CDR3 is made up of 16 amino acids. V was clipped by 1 base and J by 4 bases; unmatched bases: 4. Germline V gene data show CDR1 as SGHTA and CDR2 as FQGNSA.

This clonotype was counted once. This rearrangement joins TRBV7-3 to TRBJ2-1; TRBD2 matches at 7 bases. This CDR3 comprises 16 residues. The germline gives CDR1 SGHTA, CDR2 FQGTGA. V lost 4 bases to trimming and J lost 5 bases; unmatched junction nucleotides: 11. The CDR3 coding sequence is TGTGCCAGCAGCTCCAAGACTAGCTCTTATGACAATGAGCAGTTCTTC. Translated: CASSSKTSSYDNEQFF.

The gene calls are TRBV6-6 and TRBJ1-1; weak D call: TRBD1 (6 bases). The CDR3 sequence is 15 residues long. V dropped 5 bases and J dropped 0 bases, with 13 bases sitting between them. Germline-derived CDR1 and CDR2 are MNHNY and SVGAGI (reference sequence). CDR3 sequence: CASSPDRNLNTEAFF. The CDR3 region has the DNA TGTGCCAGCAGTCCTGACAGGAATCTGAACACTGAAGCTTTCTTT.

V usage is TRBV9 and J usage is TRBJ2-3, with TRBD2 matching over 9 bases. CDR3 length: 14 residues. V shed 0 bases and J 9 bases; nucleotides not matched to a gene: 5. Germline V gives CDR1 SGDLS, CDR2 YYNGEE. The CDR3 spells CASSVASGGSTQYF. The CDR3 DNA reads as TGTGCCAGCAGCGTAGCCAGCGGGGGGTCCACGCAGTATTTT.

The chain recombines TRBV25-1 with TRBJ1-1, with a weak D call TRBD1 (6 bases). Trimming pared 6 bases from V and 2 bases from J, leaving 25 bases between. Germline lookup yields CDR1 MGHDK and CDR2 SYGVNS. The CDR3 extends over 18 amino acids. The CDR3 here is CASSPNPTRTGRNTEAFF. CDR3 coding DNA: TGTGCCAGCAGCCCCAATCCGACCCGAACAGGGAGAAACACTGAAGCTTTCTTT. Full variable domain (rest looked up from reference TRBV25-1 and TRBJ1-1): EADIYQTPRYLVIGTGKKITLECSQTMGHDKMYWYQQDPGMELHLIHYSYGVNSTEKGDLSSESTVSRIRTEHFPLTLESARPSHTSQYLCASSPNPTRTGRNTEAFFGQGTRLTVV.